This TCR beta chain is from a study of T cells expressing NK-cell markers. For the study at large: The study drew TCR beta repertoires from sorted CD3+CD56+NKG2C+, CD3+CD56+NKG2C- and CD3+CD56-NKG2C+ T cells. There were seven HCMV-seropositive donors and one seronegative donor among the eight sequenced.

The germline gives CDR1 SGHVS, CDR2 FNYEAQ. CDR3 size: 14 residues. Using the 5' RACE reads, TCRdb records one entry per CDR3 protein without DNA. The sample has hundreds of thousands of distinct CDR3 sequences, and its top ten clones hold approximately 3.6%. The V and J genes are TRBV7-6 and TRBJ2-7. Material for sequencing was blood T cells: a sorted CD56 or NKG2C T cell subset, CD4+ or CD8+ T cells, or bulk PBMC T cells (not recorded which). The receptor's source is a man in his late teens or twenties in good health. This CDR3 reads CASSSGDRYYEQYF.